This T cell receptor beta chain was retrieved from a study of chemoradiotherapy in HPV16-positive cancers. Produced via immunoSEQ multiplex PCR; TCRdb's table is partial and in-frame only. Of approximately 23,000 clones listed, around 90% are singletons. CDR3 length: 13 residues. This clonotype originated in a human donor with HPV-associated anogenital cancer. The V call is TRBV12-2, the J call TRBJ2-7; the listed D gene, TRBD1, was not tested against the DNA. TRBV12-2 is described as a pseudogene. This material consisted of blood, taken from a patient who underwent chemoradiotherapy. CDR3 in DNA: TGTGCAAGTCGCTGGGGACAGCCCTACGAGCAGTACTTC. Translating gives CASRWGQPYEQYF.